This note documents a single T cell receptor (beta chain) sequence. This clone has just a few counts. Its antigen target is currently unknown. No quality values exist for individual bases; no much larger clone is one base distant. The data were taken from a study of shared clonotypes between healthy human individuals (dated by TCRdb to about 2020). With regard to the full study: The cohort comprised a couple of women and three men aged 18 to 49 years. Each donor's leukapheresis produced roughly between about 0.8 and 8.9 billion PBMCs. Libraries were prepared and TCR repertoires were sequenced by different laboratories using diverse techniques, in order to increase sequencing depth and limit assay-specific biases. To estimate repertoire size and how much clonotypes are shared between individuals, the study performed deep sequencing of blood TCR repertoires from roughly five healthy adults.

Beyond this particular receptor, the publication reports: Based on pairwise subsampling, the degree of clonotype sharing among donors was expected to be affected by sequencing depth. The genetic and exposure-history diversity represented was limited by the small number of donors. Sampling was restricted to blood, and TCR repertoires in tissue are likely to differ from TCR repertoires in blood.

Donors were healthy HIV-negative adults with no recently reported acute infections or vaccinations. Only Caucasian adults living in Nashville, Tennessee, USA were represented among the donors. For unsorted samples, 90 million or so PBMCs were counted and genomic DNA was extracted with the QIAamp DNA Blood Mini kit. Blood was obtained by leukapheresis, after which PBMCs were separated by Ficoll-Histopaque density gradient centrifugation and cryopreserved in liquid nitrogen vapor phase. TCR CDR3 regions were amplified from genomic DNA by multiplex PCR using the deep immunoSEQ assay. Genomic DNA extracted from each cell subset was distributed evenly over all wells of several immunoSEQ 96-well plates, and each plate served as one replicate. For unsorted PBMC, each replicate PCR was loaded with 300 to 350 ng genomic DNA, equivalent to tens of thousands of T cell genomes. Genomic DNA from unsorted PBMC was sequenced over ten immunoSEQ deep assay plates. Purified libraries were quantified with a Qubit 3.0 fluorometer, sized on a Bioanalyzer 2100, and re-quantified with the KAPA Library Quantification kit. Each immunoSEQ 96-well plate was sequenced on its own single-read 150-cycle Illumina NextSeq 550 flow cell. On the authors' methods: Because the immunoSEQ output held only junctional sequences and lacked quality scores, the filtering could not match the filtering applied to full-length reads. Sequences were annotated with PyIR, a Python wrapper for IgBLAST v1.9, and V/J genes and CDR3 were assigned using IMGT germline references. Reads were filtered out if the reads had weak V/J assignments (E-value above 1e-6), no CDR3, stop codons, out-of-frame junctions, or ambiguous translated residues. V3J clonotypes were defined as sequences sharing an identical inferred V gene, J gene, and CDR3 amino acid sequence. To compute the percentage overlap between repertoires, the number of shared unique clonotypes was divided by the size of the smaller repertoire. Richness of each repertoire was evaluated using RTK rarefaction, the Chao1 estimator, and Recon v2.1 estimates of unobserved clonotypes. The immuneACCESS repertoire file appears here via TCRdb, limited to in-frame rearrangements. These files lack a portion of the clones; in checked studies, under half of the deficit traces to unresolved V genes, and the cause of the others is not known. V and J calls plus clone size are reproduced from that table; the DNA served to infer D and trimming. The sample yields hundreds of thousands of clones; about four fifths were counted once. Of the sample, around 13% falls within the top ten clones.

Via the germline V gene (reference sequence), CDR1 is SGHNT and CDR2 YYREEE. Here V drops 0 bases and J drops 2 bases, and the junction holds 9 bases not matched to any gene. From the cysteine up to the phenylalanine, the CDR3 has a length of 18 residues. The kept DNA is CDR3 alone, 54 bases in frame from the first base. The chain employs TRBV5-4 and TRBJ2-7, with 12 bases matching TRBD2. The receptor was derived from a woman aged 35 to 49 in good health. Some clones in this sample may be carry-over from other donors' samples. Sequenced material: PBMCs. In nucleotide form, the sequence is TGTGCCAGCAGCTTGGGTCCTAGCGGGAGGGCCCCGACCTACGAGCAGTACTTC. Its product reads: CASSLGPSGRAPTYEQYF.